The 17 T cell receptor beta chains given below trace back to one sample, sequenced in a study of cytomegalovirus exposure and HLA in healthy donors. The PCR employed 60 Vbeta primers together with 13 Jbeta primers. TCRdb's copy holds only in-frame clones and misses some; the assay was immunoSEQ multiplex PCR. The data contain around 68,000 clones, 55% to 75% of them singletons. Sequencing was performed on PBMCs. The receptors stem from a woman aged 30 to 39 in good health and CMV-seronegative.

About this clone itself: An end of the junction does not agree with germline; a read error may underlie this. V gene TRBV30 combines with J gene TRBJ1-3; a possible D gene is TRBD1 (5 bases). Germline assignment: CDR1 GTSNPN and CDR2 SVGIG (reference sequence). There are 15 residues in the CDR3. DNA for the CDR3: TGTGCCTGGACAGCCCGACAGAGCTCTGGAAACACCACATATTTT. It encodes CAWTARQSSGNTTYF.

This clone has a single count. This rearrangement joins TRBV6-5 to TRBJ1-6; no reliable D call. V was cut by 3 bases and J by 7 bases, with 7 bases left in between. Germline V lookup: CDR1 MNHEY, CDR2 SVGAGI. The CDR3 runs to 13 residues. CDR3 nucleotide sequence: TGTGCCAGCAGTTATGAACAGAATTCACCCCTCCACTTT. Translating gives CASSYEQNSPLHF.

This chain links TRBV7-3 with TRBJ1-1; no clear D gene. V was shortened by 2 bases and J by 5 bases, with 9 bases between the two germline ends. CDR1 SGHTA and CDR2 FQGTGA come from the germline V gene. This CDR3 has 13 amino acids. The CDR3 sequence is CASSLGRITEAFF. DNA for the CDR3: TGTGCCAGCAGCTTAGGGAGGATAACTGAAGCTTTCTTT.

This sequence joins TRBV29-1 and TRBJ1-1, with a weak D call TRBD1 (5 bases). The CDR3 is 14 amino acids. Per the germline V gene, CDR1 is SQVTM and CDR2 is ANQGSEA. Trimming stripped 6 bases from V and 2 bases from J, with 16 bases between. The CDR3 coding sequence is TGCAGCGTCCGTCTTGGGGCGGCTAACACTGAAGCTTTCTTT. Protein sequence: CSVRLGAANTEAFF.

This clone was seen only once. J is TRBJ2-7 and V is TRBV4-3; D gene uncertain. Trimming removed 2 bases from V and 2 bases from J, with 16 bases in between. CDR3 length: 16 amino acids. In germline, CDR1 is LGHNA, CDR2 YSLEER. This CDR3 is CASSQQNRESPYEQYF. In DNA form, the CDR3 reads TGCGCCAGCAGCCAACAAAACCGCGAATCACCCTACGAGCAGTACTTC.

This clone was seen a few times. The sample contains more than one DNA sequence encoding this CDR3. The CDR3 loop is CASSEGQGLYEQYF. In DNA form, the CDR3 reads TGTGCCAGCAGTGAGGGACAGGGTTTATACGAGCAGTACTTC. The J gene is TRBJ2-7, the V gene TRBV6-1; TRBD1 agrees at 9 bases. J was trimmed by 4 bases and V by 3 bases; bases with no gene match: 4. Germline-derived CDR1 and CDR2 are MNHNS and SASEGT. The CDR3 consists of 14 residues.

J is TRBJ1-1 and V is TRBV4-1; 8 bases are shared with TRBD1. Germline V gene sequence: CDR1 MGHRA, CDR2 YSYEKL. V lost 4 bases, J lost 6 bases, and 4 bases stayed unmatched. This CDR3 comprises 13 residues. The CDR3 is CASSRGQDSEAFF. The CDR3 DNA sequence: TGCGCCAGCAGCCGGGGACAGGACTCTGAAGCTTTCTTT.

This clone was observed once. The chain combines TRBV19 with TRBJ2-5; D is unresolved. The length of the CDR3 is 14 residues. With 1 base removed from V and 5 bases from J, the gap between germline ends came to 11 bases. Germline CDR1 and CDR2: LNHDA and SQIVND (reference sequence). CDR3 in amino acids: CASSIASAKETQYF. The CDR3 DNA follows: TGTGCCAGTAGTATAGCTTCAGCGAAGGAGACCCAGTACTTC.

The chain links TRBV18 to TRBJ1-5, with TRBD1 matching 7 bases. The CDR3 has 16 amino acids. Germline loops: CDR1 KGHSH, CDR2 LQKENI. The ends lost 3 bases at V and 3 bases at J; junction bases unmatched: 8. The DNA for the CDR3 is TGTGCCAGCTCACCTAAAGTAGGGGGCAACAATCAGCCCCAGCATTTT. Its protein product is CASSPKVGGNNQPQHF.

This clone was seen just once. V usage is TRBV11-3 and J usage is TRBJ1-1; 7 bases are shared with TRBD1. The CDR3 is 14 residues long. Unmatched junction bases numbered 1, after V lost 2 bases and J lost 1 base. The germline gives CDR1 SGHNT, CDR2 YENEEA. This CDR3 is CASSLSGGNTEAFF. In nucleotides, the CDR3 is TGTGCCAGCAGCTTATCAGGGGGGAACACTGAAGCTTTCTTT.

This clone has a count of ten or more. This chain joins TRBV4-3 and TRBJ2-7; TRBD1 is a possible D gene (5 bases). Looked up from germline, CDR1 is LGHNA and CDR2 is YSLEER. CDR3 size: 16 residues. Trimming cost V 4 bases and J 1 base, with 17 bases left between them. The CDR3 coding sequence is TGCGCCAGCAGCCCGTCCGCAACAGGTGAATCCTACGAGCAGTACTTC. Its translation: CASSPSATGESYEQYF.

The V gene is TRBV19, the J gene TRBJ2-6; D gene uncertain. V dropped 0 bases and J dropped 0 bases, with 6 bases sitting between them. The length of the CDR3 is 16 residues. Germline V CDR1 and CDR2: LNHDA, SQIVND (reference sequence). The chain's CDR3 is CASSIDAYSGANVLTF. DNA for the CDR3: TGTGCCAGTAGTATAGACGCCTACTCTGGGGCCAACGTCCTGACTTTC.

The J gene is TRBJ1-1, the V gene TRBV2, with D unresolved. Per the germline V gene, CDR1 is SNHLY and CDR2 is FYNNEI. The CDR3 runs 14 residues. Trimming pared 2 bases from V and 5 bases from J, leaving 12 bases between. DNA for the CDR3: TGTGCCAGCAGTGAACTGGCGGGCGGGACTGAAGCTTTCTTT. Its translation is CASSELAGGTEAFF.

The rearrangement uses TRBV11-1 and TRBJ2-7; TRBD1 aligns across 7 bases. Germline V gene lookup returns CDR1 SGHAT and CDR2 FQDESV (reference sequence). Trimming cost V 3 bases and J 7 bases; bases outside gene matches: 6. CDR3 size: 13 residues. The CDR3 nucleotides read TGTGCCAGCAGCTTTGAGGGGGCTCGGGAGCAGTACTTC. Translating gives CASSFEGAREQYF.

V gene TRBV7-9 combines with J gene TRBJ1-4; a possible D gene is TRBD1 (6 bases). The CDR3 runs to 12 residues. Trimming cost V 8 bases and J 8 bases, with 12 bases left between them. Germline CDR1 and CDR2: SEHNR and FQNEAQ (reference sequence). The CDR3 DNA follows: TGTGCCAGCGGGCAGGGGAGCGAAAAACTGTTTTTT. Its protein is CASGQGSEKLFF.

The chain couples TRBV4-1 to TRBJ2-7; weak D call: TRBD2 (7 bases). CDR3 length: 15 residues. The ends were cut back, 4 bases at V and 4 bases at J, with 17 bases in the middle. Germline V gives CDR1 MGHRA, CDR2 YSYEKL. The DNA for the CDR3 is TGCGCCAGCAGCCCCGGGGGGTGGACAGCTTACGAGCAGTACTTC. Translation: CASSPGGWTAYEQYF.

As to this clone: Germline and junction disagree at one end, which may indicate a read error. The chain's CDR3 is CASSPGQELLIF. The CDR3 nucleotides read TGTGCCAGCAGTCCGGGACAGGAGTTATTAATCTTT. The rearrangement links TRBV6-5 to TRBJ1-1, with 8 bases identical to TRBD1. Germline-derived CDR1 and CDR2 are MNHEY and SVGAGI. The CDR3 spans 12 residues.